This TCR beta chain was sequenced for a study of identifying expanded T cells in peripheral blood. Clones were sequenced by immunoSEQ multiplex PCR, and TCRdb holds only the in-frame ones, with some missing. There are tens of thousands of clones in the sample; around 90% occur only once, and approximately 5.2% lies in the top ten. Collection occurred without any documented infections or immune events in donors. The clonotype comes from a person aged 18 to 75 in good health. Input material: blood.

CDR3 residues: CASSVDPRESTEAFF. CDR3 DNA: TGTGCCAGCAGCGTAGACCCAAGGGAGAGCACTGAAGCTTTCTTT. The V gene is TRBV9, the J gene TRBJ1-1, with unresolved D. Germline CDR1 and CDR2: SGDLS and YYNGEE. The CDR3 consists of 15 residues. V gave up 0 bases and J gave up 4 bases, with 13 bases separating them.